This T cell receptor beta chain was observed in a study of CD8+ T cells in alopecia areata. Trimming cost V 1 base and J 5 bases, with 14 bases left between them. The CDR3 has 15 amino acids. Germline V gene data show CDR1 as SGHTA and CDR2 as FQGNSA. Following extraction, RNA underwent reverse transcription to cDNA, which served as the sequencing template. Clones were sequenced by immunoSEQ multiplex PCR, and TCRdb holds only the in-frame ones, with some missing. Among 150,000 to 200,000 clones, 50% to 70% were seen once, and the ten largest hold under 1.5%. Study-wide results and limits: Tofacitinib significantly brought down scalp clonality and expanded CD8+ clones among top 100.

Treatment of the sample: oral pan-JAK inhibitor, 5-10 mg twice daily. Concerning this clone: Its antigen is still unknown.

This TCR was sampled from a human donor with alopecia areata. The chain recombines TRBV7-2 with TRBJ1-1; TRBD1 is a possible D gene (5 bases). The sequencing used CD4+ T cells sorted from blood, collected at roughly week 49, from a patient treated with tofacitinib. This chain's CDR3 is CASSLVGRAGTEAFF. The CDR3 DNA reads as TGTGCCAGCAGCTTAGTAGGCAGGGCGGGAACTGAAGCTTTCTTT.